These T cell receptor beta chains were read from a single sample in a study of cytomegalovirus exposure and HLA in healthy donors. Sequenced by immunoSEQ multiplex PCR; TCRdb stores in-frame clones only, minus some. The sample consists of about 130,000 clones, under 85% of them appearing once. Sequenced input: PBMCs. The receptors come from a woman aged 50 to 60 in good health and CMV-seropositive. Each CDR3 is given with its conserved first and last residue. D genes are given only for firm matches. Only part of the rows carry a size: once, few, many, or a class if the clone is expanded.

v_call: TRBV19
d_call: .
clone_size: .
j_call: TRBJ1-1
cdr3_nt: TGTGCCAGCAGCCAGGAGGTCATGAACACTGAAGCTTTCTTT
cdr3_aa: CASSQEVMNTEAFF

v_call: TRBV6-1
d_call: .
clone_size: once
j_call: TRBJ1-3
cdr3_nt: TGTGCCAGCAGTCAACGGGGGGGCACCATATATTTT
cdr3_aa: CASSQRGGTIYF

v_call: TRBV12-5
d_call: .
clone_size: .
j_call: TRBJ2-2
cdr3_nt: TGTGCTAGTGGTCAAGTCGTTGGGGCGACCGGGGAGCTGTTTTTT
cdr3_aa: CASGQVVGATGELFF

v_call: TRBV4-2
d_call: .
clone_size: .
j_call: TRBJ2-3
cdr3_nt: TGTGCCAGCAGCCAAGATCCGCGGGGAGGTTATACAGATACGCAGTATTTT
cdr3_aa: CASSQDPRGGYTDTQYF

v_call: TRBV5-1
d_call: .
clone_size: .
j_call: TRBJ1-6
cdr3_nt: TGCGCCAGCAGCTTGGAGGGGCAAGGGTCACCCCTCCACTTT
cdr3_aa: CASSLEGQGSPLHF

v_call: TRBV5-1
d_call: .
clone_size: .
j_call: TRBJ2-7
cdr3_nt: TGCGCCAGCAGCCCCGGGACTTCACTCGGCGAGCAGTACTTC
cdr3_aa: CASSPGTSLGEQYF

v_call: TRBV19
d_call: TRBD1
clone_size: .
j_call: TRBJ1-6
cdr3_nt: TGTGCCAGTAGTGCGGGACAGGGGTCTAATTCACCCCTCCACTTT
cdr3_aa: CASSAGQGSNSPLHF

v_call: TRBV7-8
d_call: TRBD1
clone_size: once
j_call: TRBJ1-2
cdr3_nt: TGTGCCACGGAGGGGGCCTTTGGCTACACCTTC
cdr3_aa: CATEGAFGYTF

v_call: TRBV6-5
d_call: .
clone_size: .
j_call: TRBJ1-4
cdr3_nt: TGTGCCAGCAGTTACGGGGGGGCGAATGAAAAACTGTTTTTT
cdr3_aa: CASSYGGANEKLFF

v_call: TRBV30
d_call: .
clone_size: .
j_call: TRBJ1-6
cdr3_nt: TGTGCCCAAAACCTCGGGGGGATTAATTCACCCCTCCACTTT
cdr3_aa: CAQNLGGINSPLHF

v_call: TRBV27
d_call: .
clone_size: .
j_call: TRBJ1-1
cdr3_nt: TGTGCCAGCAGTTACAGCCGACACCGGGGGACTGAAGCTTTCTTT
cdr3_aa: CASSYSRHRGTEAFF

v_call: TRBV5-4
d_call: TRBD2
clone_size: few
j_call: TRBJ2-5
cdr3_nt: TGTGCCAGCAGCCCGGAGGTAGCGGGGGGCCGTCTTCAAGAGACCCAGTACTTC
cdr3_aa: CASSPEVAGGRLQETQYF

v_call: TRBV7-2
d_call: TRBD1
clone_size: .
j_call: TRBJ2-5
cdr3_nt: TGTGCCAGCAGCGAGGGACAGCAAGAGACCCAGTACTTC
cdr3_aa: CASSEGQQETQYF

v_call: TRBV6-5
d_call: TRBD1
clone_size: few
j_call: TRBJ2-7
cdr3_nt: TGTGCCAGCAGACTCGGACAGGGTACCTACGAGCAGTACTTC
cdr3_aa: CASRLGQGTYEQYF

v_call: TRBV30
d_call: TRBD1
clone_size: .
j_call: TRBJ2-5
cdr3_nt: TGTGCCTGGAGTCTGACAGGGGGCTTCGAGGAGACCCAGTACTTC
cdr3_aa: CAWSLTGGFEETQYF

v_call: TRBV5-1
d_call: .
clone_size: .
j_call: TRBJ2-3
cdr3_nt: TGCGCCAGCAGCTCGGGACTGGGGCGAACCACAGATACGCAGTATTTT
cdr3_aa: CASSSGLGRTTDTQYF

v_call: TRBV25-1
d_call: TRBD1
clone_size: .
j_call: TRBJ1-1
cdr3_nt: TGTGCCAGCACGCGGACAGGCTGGGCTGAAGCTTTCTTT
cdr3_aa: CASTRTGWAEAFF

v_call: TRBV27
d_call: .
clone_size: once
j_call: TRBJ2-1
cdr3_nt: TGTGCCAGCAGTACTACCGCCTCTAGCTCCTACAATGAGCAGTTCTTC
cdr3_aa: CASSTTASSSYNEQFF

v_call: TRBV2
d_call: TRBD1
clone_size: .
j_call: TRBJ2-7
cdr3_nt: TGTGCCAGCAGGGGGACAGGGCTCTACGAGCAGTACTTC
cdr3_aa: CASRGTGLYEQYF

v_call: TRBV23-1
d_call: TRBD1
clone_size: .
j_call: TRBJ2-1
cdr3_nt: TGCGCCAGCATACCTCAGCGACAGGGTAGGAATGAGCAGTTCTTC
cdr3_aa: CASIPQRQGRNEQFF

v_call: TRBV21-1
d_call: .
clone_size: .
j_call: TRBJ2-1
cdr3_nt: TGTGCCAGCAGCAAAGGAAAGGGACTAGCGGGGGGGCCATCCTACAATGAGCAGTTCTTC
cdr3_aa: CASSKGKGLAGGPSYNEQFF

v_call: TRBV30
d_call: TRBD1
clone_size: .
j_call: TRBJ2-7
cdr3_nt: TGTGCCTGGAAGGAGGAACAGGGGAAATCCTACGAGCAGTACTTC
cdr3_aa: CAWKEEQGKSYEQYF

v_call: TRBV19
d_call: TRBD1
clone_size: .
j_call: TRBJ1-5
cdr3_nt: TGTGCCGGACGACAGGGAAATCAGCCCCAGCATTTT
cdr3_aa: CAGRQGNQPQHF

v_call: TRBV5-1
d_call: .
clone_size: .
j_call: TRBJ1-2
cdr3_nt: TGCGCCAGCAGCTTGGGGATAGGGGATGGCTACACCTTC
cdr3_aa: CASSLGIGDGYTF

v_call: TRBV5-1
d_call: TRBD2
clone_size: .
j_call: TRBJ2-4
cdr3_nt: TGCGCCAGCAGCTCCCGATGGGGGGGGAGAGGGTCGGGAGGAAACATTCAGTACTTC
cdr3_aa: CASSSRWGGRGSGGNIQYF

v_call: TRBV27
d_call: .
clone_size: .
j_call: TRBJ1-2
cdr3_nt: TGTGCCAGCAGTTTAGCCCCAGGGAGGTACTATGGCTACACCTTC
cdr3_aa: CASSLAPGRYYGYTF

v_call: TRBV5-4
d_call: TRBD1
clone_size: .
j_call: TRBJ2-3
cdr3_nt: TGTGCCAGCACCCCGACAGGGTCTCTCACAGATACGCAGTATTTT
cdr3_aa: CASTPTGSLTDTQYF

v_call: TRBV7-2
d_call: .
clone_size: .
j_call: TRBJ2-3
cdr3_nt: TGTGCCAGCAGCCCTACGTCCGGGACAGATACGCAGTATTTT
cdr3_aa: CASSPTSGTDTQYF

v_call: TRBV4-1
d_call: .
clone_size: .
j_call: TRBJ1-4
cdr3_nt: TGCGCCAGCAGCCAGAGGGAGCCAACTAATGAAAAACTGTTTTTT
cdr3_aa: CASSQREPTNEKLFF

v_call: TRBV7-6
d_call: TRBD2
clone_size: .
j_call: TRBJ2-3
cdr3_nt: TGTGCCGGCAGCTCCGGGACTAGCAGGAGCACAGATACGCAGTATTTT
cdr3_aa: CAGSSGTSRSTDTQYF

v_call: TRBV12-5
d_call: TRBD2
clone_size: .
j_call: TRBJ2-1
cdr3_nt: TGTGCTAGTGGTTTGGTTAGCGGGGGCCTAATTTACAATGAGCAGTTCTTC
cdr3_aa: CASGLVSGGLIYNEQFF

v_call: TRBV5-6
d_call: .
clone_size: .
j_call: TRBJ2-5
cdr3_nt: TGTGCCAGCAGCCCCTTGGTAGCGGTGTACCAAGAGACCCAGTACTTC
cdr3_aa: CASSPLVAVYQETQYF

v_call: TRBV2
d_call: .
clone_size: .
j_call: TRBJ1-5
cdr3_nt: TGTGCCAGCGACCGGGAACGGGATCAGCCCCAGCATTTT
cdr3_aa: CASDRERDQPQHF

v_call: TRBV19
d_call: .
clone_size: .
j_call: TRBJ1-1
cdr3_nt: TGTGCCAGTAGTACATCCGGGACACCGAACACTGAAGCTTTCTTT
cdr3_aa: CASSTSGTPNTEAFF

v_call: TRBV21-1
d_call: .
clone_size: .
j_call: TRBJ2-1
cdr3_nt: TGTGCCAGCAGAGCGGGGGGGCGGAGCTACAATGAGCAGTTCTTC
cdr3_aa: CASRAGGRSYNEQFF

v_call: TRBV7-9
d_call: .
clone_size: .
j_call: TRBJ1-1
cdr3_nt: TGTGCCAGCAGGGAAATCCGGAGTACTGAAGCTTTCTTT
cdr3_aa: CASREIRSTEAFF

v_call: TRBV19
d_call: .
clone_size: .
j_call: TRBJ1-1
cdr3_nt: TGTGCCAGTAGTATCAGGGGCCACAACACTGAAGCTTTCTTT
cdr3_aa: CASSIRGHNTEAFF

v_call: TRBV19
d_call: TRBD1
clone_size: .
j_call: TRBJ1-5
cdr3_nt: TGTGCCAGTAGTGACAGGGGGGTGGATCAGCCCCAGCATTTT
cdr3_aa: CASSDRGVDQPQHF

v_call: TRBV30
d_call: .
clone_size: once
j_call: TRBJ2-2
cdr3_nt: TGTGCCTGGAGTCGAGAACTCCGCTCCGGGGAGCTGTTTTTT
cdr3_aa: CAWSRELRSGELFF

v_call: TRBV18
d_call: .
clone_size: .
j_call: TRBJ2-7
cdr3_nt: TGTGCCAGCTCACCAGGGGGGTACGAGCAGTACTTC
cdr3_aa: CASSPGGYEQYF

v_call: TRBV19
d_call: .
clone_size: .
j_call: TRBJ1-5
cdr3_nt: TGTGCCAGTAGTATTCATGGGGAGGAACAGCCCCAGCATTTT
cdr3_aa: CASSIHGEEQPQHF

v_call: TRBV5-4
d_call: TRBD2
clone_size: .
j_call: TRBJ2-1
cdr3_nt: TGTGCCAGCAGAGCGGGGTACGGTGAGCAGTTCTTC
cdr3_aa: CASRAGYGEQFF

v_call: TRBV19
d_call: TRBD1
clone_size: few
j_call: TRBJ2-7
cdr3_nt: TGTGCCAGTGCACAGGGGGACTACGAGCAGTACTTC
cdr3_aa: CASAQGDYEQYF

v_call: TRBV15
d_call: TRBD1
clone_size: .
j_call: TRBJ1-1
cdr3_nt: TGTGCCACCAGCCCAGGGGGCGCGGGTCTCGAAGCTTTCTTT
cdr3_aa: CATSPGGAGLEAFF

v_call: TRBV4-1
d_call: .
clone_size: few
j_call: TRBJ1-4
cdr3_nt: TGCGCCAGCAGCCTCCGAGGGGGTGCTAATGAAAAACTGTTTTTT
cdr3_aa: CASSLRGGANEKLFF